The source of this T cell receptor beta chain is a study of cytomegalovirus exposure and HLA in healthy donors. Study-wide findings and caveats: A further, later analysis showed that HLA-associated TCR beta chains (compared with equally common others) were more clonally expanded. Later analysis identified a missense DCLRE1C variant that was linked to TCR beta V- and J-gene trimming.

Vbeta (60) and Jbeta (13) primers were used in the PCR. TCRdb keeps only in-frame clones here, not all; method: immunoSEQ multiplex PCR. This sample's table reports about 140,000 clones. Germline lookup yields CDR1 SGHRS and CDR2 YFSETQ. J gave up 0 bases and V 4 bases, and 16 bases lay outside the gene matches. The CDR3 extends over 19 amino acids. Of note for this clone: Antigen unknown.

Sequenced sample: PBMCs. This clonotype was obtained from a male donor in good health and CMV-seronegative. The V gene is TRBV5-1, the J gene TRBJ1-5; TRBD1 aligns across 7 bases. The CDR3 nucleotides are TGCGCCAGCAGCGAAGCCGGGACAGAACTATCTGATAGCAATCAGCCCCAGCATTTT. Encoded protein: CASSEAGTELSDSNQPQHF. The variable domain in full, completed from reference TRBV5-1 and TRBJ1-5, reads KAGVTQTPRYLIKTRGQQVTLSCSPISGHRSVSWYQQTPGQGLQFLFEYFSETQRNKGNFPGRFSGRQFSNSRSEMNVSTLELGDSALYLCASSEAGTELSDSNQPQHFGDGTRLSIL.